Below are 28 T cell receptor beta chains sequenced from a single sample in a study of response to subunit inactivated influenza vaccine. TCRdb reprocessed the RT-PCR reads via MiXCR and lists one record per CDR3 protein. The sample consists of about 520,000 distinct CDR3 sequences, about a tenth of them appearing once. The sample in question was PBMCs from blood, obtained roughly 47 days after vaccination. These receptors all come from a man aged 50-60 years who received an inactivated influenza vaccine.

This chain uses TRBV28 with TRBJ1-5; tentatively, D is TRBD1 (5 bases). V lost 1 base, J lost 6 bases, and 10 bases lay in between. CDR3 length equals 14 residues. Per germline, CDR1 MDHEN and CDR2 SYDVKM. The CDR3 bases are TGTGCCAGCAGTTTATTCAGGGCGGGTCAGCCCCAGCATTTT. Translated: CASSLFRAGQPQHF.

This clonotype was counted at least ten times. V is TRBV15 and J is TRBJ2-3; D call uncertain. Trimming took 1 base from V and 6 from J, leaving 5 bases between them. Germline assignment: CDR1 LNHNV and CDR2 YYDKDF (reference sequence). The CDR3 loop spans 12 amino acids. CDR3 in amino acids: CATSRVRDTQYF. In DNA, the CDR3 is TGTGCCACCAGCAGAGTTCGGGATACGCAGTATTTT.

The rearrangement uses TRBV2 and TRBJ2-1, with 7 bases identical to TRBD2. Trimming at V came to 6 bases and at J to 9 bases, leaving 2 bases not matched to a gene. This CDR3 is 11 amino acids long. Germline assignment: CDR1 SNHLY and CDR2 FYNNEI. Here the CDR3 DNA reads TGTGCCAGCAGGGGGGGGATTGAGCAGTTCTTC. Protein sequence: CASRGGIEQFF. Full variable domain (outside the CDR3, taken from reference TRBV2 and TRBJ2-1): EPEVTQTPSHQVTQMGQEVILRCVPISNHLYFYWYRQILGQKVEFLVSFYNNEISEKSEIFDDQFSVERPDGSNFTLKIRSTKLEDSAMYFCASRGGIEQFFGPGTRLTVL.

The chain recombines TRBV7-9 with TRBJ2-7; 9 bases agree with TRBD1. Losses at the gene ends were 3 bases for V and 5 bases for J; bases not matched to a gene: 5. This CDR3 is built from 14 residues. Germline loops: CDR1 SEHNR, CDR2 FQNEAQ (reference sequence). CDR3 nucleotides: TGTGCCAGCAGCTTGGACAGGGGTGTTAACGAGCAGTACTTC. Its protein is CASSLDRGVNEQYF.

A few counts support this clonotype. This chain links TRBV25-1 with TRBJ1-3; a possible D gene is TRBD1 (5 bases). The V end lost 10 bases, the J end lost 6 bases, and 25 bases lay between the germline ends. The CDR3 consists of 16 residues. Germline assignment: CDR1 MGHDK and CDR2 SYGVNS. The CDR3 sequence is CAMPIVVGEGPNTIYF. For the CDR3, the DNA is TGTGCCATGCCCATCGTTGTAGGGGAGGGCCCAAACACCATATATTTT.

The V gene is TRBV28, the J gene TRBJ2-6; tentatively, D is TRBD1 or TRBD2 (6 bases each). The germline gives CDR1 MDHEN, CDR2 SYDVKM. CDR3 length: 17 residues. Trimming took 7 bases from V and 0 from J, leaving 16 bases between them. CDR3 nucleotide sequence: TGTGCCAGCAACGTAGGAGGAGGGGGCTCTGGGGCCAACGTCCTGACTTTC. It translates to CASNVGGGGSGANVLTF.

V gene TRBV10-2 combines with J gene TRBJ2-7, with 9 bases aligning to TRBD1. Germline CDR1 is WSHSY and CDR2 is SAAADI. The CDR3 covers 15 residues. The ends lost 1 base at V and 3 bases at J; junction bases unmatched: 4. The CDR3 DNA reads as TGCGCCAGCAGTGAGTACGGGACAGGGCTCTACGAGCAGTACTTC. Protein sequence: CASSEYGTGLYEQYF.

CDR3 protein: CSVRGAGQPQHF. CDR3 bases: TGCAGCGTTCGTGGGGCCGGGCAGCCCCAGCATTTT. V gene TRBV29-1 combines with J gene TRBJ1-5; tentatively, D is TRBD1 (5 bases). Germline V gene data show CDR1 as SQVTM and CDR2 as ANQGSEA. Trimming took off 5 bases at V and 7 bases at J, with 12 bases between the two ends. CDR3 length: 12 amino acids.

The DNA of the CDR3 is TGCAGTGCTAGAAGCGAGGGCACCGCAAGCTACGAGCAGTACTTC. Protein: CSARSEGTASYEQYF. The chain couples TRBV20-1 to TRBJ2-7; possibly TRBD2 for D (5 bases). Looked up from germline, CDR1 is DFQATT and CDR2 is SNEGSKA (reference sequence). Trimming left V 2 bases short and J 3 bases short, with 17 bases between. CDR3 length: 15 residues.

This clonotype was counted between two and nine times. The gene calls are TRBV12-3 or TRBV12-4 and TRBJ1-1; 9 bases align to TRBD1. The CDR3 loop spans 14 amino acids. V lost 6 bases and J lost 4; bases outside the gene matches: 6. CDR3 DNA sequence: TGTGCCAGCAGGCCGGGACAGGGATTCACTGAAGCTTTCTTT. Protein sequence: CASRPGQGFTEAFF.

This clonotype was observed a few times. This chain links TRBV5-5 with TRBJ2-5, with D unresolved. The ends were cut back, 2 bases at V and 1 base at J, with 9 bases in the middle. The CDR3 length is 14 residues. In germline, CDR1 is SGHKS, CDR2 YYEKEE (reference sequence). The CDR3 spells CASSFTASQETQYF. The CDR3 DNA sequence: TGTGCCAGCAGCTTTACAGCGAGCCAAGAGACCCAGTACTTC.

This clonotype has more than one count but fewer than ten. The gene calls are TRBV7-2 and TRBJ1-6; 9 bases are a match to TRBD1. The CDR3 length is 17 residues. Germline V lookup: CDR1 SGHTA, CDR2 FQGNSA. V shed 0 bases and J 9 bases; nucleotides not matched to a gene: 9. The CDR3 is CASSLAPGQGRSSPLHF. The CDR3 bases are TGTGCCAGCAGCTTAGCGCCGGGACAGGGACGGAGTTCACCCCTCCACTTT.

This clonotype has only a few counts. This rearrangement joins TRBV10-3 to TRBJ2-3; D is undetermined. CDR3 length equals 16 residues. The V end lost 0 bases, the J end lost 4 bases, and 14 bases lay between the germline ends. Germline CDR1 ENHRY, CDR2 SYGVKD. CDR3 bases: TGTGCCATCAGTGAGTCAGCCGCCCCCTTATCAGATACGCAGTATTTT. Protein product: CAISESAAPLSDTQYF.

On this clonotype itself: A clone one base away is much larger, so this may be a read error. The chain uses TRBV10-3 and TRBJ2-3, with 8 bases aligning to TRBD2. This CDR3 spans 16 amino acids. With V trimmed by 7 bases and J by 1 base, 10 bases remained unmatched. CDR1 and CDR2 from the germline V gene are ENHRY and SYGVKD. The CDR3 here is CAITHDSGTGTDTQYF. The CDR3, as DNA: TGTGCCATCACCCACGATAGCGGGACGGGCACAGATACGCAGTATTTT.

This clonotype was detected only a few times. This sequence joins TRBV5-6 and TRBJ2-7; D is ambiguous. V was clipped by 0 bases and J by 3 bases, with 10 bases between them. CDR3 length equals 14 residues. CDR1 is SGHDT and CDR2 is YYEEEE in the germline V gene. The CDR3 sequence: CASSLDSGYYEQYF. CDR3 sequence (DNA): TGTGCCAGCAGCTTGGACTCAGGATACTACGAGCAGTACTTC.

The CDR3 is CASRTGPNYGYTF. DNA for the CDR3: TGCGCCAGCAGGACAGGGCCTAACTATGGCTACACCTTC. The V gene is TRBV5-1, the J gene TRBJ1-2; 7 bases line up with TRBD1. Unmatched junction bases numbered 1, after V lost 5 bases and J lost 0 bases. Germline lookup yields CDR1 SGHRS and CDR2 YFSETQ. The CDR3 totals 13 residues.

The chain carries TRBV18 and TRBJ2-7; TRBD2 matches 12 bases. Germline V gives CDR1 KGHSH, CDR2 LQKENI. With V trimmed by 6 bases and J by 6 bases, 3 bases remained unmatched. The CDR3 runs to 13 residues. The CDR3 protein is CASSTSGRFEQYF. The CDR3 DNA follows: TGTGCCAGCTCTACTAGCGGGAGGTTCGAGCAGTACTTC.

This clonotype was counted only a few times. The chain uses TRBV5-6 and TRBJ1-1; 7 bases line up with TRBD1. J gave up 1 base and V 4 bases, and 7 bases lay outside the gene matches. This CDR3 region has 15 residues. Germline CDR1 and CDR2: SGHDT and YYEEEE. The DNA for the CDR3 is TGTGCCAGCAGCCTAGGGGGCGCCGGGAACACTGAAGCTTTCTTT. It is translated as CASSLGGAGNTEAFF.

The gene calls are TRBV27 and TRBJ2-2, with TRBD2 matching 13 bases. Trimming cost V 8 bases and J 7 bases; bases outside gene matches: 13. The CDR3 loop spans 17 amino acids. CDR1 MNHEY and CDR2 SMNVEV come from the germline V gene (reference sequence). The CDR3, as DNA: TGTGCCAGCGGGGCCTCTGGACTAGCGGGAGTGATCGGGGAGCTGTTTTTT. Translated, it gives CASGASGLAGVIGELFF.

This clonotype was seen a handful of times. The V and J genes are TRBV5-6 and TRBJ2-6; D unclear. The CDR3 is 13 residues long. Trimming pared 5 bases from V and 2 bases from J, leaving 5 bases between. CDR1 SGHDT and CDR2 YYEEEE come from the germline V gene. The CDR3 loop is CASRRTGANVLTF. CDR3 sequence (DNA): TGTGCCAGCAGACGAACTGGGGCCAACGTCCTGACTTTC.

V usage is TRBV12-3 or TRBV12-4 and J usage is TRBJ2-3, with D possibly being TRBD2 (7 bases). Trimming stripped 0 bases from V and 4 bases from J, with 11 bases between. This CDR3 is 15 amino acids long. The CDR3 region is CASSLAGGQADTQYF. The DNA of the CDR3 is TGTGCCAGCAGTTTAGCGGGGGGGCAGGCAGATACGCAGTATTTT.

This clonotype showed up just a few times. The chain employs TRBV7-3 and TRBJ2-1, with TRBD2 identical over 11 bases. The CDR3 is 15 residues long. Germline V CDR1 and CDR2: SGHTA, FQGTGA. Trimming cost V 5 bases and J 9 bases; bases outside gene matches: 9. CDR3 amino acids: CASSPVSGGDGEQFF. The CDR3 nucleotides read TGTGCCAGCAGCCCAGTTAGCGGGGGGGATGGTGAGCAGTTCTTC.

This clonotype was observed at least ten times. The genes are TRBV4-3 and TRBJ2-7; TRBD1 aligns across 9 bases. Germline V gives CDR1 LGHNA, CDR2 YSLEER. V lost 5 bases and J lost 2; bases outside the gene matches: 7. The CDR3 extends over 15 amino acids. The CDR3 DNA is TGCGCCAGCAGCAGGGGACAGGGAGGTCCCTACGAGCAGTACTTC. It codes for CASSRGQGGPYEQYF.

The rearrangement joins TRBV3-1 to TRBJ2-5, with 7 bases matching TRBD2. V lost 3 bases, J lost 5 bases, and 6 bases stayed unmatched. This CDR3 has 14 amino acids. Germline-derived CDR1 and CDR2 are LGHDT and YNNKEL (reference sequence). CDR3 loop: CASSHSWGGETQYF. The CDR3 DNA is TGTGCCAGCAGCCATTCCTGGGGGGGGGAGACCCAGTACTTC.

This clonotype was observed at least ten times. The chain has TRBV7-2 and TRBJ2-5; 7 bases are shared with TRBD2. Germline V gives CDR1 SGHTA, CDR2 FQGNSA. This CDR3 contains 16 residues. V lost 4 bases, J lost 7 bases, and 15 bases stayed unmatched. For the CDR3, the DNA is TGTGCCAGCAGCTCCCTCGGGACTACCCGGCCAGGGACCCAGTACTTC. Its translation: CASSSLGTTRPGTQYF.

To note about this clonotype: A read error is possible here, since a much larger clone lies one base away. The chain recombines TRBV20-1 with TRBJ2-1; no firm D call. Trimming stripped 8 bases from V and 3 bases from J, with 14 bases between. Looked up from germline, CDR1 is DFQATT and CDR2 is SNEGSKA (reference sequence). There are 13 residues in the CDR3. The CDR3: CSMHRAYYNEQFF. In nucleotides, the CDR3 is TGCAGTATGCACCGGGCTTACTACAATGAGCAGTTCTTC.

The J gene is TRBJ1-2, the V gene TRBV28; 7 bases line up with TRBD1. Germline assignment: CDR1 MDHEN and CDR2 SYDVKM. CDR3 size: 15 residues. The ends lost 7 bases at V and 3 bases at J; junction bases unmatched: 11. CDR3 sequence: CASKLRAQGYYGYTF. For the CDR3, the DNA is TGTGCCAGCAAACTACGGGCACAGGGGTACTATGGCTACACCTTC.

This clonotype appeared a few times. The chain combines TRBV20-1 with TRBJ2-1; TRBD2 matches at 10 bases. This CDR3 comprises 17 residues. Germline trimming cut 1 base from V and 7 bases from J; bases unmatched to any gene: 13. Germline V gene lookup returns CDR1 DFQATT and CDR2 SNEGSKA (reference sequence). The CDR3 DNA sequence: TGCAGTGCTAGAGGATTTAGCGGGAGGCGAAAGGAGAATGAGCAGTTCTTC. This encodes CSARGFSGRRKENEQFF.